The subject of this entry is one T cell receptor (beta chain). The missing conserved phenylalanine or tryptophan at the end of this CDR3 makes a read error likely. The sample is drawn from a study of patients and donors after allogeneic stem cell transplantation. TCRdb itself ran the RT-PCR reads through MiXCR, one entry per CDR3 protein. Of 900,000 to 1,000,000 distinct CDR3 sequences in the sample, 15% to 20% were seen once. V was trimmed by 7 bases and J by 6 bases, leaving 16 bases between them. This CDR3 contains 14 residues. The TCR originated in a human donor who was either an allogeneic HSCT recipient or a stem cell or donor lymphocyte infusion donor (not recorded which). It is not recorded whose cells these are; they may come from a transplant donor. This chain links TRBV12-3 or TRBV12-4 with TRBJ1-5; D gene unclear. Sequencing input: blood, either unsorted or a sorted T cell fraction (not recorded which). The CDR3 protein is CASTNGREGQPQHS. CDR3 sequence (DNA): TGTGCCAGCACCAACGGGCGGGAAGGTCAGCCCCAGCATTCT.